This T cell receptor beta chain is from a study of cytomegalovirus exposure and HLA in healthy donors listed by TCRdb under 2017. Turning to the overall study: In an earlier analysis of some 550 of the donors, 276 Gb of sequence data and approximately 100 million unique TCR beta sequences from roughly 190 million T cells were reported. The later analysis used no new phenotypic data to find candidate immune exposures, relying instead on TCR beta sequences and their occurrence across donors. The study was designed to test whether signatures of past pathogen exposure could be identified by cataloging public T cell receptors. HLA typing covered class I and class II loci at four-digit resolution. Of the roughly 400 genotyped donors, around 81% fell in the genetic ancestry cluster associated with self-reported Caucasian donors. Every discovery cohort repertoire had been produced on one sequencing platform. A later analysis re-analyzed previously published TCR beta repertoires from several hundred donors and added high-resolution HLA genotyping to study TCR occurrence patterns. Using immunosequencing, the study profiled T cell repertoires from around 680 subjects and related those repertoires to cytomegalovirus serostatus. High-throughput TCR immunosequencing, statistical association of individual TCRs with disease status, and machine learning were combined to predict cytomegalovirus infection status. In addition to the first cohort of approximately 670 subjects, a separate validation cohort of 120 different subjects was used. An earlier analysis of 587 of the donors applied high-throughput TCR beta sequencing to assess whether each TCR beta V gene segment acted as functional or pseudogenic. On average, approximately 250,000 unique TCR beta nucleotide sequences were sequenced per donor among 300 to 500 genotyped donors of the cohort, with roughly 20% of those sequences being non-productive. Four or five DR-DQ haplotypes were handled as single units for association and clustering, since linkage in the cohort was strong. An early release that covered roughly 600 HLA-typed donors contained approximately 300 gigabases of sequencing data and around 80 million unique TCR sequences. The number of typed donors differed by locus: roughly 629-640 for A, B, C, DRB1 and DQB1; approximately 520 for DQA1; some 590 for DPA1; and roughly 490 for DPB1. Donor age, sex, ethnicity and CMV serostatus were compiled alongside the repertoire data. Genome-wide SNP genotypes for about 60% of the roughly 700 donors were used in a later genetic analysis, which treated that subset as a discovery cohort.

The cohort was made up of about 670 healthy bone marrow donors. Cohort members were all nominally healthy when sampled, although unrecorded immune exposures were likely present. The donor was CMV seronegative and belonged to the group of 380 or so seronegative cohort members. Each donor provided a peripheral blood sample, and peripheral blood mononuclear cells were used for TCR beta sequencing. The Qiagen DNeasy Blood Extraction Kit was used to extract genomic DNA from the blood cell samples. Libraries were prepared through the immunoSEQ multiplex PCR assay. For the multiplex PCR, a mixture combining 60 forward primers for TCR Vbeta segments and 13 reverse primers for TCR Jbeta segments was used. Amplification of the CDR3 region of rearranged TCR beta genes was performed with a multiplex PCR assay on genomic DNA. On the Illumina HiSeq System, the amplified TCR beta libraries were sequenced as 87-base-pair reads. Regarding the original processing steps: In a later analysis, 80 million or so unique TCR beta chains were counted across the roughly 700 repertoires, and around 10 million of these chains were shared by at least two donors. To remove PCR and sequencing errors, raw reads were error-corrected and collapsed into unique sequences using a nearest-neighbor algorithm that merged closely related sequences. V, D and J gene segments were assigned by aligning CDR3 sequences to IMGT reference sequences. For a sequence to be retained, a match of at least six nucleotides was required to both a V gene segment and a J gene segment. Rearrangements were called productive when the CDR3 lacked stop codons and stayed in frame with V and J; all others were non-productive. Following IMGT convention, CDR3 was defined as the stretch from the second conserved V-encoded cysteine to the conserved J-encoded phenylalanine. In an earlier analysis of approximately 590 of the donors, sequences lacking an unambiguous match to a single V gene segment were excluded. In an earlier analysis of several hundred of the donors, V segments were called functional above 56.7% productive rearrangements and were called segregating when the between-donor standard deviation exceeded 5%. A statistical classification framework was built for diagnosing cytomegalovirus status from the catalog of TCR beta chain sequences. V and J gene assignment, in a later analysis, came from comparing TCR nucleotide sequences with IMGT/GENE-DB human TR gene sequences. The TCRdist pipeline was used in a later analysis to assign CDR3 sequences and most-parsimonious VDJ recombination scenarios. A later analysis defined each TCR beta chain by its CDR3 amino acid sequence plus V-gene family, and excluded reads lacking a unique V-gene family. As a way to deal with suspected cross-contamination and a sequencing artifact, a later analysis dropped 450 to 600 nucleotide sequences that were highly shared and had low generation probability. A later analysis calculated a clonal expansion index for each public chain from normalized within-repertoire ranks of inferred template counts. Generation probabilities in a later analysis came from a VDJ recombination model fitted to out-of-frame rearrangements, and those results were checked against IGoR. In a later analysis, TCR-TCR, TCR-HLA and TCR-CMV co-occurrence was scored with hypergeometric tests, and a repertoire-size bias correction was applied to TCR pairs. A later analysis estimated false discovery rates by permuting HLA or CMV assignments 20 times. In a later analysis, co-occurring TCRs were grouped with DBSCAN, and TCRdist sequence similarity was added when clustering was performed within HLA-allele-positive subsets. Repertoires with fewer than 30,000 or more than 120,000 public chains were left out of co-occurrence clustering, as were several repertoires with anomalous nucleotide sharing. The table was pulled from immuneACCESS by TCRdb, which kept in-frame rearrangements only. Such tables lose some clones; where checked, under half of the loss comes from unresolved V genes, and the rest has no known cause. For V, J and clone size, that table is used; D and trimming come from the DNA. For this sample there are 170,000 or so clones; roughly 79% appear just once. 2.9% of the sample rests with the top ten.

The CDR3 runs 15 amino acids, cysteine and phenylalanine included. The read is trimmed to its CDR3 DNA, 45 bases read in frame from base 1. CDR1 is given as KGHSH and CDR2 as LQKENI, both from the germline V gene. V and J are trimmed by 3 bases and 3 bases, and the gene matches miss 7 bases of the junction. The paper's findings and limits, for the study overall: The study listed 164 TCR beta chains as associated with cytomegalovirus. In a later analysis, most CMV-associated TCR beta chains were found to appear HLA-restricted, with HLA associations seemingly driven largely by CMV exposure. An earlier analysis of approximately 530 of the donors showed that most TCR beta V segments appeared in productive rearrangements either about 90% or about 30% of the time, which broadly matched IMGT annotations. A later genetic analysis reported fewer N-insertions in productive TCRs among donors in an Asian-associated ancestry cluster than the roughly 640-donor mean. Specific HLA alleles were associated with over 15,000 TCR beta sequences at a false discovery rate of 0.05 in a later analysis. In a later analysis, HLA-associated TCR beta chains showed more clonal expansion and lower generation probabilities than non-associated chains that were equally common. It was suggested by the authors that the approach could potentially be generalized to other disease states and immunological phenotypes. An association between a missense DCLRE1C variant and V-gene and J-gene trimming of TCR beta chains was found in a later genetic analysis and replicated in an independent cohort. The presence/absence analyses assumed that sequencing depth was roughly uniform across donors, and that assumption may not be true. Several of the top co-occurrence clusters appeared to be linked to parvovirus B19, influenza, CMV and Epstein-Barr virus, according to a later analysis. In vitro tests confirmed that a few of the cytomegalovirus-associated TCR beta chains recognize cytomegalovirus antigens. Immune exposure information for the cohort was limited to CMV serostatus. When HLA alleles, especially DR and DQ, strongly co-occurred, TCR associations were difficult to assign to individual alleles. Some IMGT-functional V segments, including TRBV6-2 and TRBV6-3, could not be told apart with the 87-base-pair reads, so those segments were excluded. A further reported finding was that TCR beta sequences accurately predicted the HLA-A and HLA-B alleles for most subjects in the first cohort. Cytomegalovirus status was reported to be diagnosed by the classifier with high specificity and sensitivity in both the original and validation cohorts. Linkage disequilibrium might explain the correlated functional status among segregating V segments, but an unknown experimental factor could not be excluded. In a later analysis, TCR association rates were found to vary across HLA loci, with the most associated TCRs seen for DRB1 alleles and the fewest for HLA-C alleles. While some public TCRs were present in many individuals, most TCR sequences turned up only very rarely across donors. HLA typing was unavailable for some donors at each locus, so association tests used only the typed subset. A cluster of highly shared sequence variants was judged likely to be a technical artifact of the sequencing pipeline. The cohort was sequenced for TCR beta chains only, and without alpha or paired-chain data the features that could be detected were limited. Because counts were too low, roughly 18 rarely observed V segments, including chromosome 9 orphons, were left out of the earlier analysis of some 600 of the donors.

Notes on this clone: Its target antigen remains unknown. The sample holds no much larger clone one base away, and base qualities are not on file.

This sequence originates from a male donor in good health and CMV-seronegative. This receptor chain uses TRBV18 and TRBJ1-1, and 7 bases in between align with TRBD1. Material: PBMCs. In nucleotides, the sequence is TGTGCCAGCTCACCGACAGGGATGCACGACACTGAAGCTTTCTTT. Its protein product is CASSPTGMHDTEAFF.